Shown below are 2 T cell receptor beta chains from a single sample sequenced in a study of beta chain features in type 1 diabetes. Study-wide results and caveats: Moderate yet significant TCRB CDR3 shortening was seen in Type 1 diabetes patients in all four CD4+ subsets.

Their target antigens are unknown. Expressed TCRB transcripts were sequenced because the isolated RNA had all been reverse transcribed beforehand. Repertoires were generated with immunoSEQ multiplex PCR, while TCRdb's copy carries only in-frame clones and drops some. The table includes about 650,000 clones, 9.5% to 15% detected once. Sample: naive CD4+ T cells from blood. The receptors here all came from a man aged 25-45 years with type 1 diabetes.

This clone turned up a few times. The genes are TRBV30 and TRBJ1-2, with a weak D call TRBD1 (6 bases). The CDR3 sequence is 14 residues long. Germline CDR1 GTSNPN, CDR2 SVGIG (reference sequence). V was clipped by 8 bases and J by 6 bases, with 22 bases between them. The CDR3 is CATQLTGIGNGYTF. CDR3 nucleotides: TGTGCCACCCAACTCACAGGGATCGGGAATGGCTACACCTTC.

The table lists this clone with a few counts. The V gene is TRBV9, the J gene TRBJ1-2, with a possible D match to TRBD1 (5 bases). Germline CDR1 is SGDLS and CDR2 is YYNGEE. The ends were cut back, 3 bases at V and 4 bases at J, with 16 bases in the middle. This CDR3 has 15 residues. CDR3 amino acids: CASSGAPGMSYGYTF. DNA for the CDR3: TGTGCCAGCAGCGGGGCCCCAGGGATGTCCTATGGCTACACCTTC.